This entry concerns a single T cell receptor beta chain. Its antigen is not known. This record comes from a study of beta chain features in type 1 diabetes. General study results and limits: Patients with type 1 diabetes showed fewer VDJ junction insertions and more deletions. In comparison with healthy donors, patients had naive, central memory and Treg TCRB repertoires that appeared more similar. In all four CD4+ subsets, TCRB CDR3 length was significantly, moderately reduced in type 1 diabetes.

Via CD45RO/CCR7/CD25/CD127/CD95/CD27, cells of the CD4+ naive, central memory, regulatory and stem cell-like memory subsets were sorted. cDNA synthesis used the whole RNA isolate, giving expressed TCRB sequences. TCRdb's copy holds only in-frame clones and misses some; the assay was immunoSEQ multiplex PCR. Altogether about 640,000 clones are present, around 11% being singletons, with the ten largest covering 0.09% to 0.15%. V was cut by 11 bases and J by 0 bases, with 8 bases left in between. The CDR3 covers 13 residues. Germline V CDR1 and CDR2: SEHNR, FQNEAQ (reference sequence). The sequence derives from a man aged 30 to 39 with type 1 diabetes. Sequenced sample: naive CD4+ T cells from blood. This sequence joins TRBV7-9 and TRBJ2-6; weak D call: TRBD2 (5 bases). The CDR3, as DNA: TGTGCCCTACGGGGCTCTGGGGCCAACGTCCTGACTTTC. Protein sequence: CALRGSGANVLTF.